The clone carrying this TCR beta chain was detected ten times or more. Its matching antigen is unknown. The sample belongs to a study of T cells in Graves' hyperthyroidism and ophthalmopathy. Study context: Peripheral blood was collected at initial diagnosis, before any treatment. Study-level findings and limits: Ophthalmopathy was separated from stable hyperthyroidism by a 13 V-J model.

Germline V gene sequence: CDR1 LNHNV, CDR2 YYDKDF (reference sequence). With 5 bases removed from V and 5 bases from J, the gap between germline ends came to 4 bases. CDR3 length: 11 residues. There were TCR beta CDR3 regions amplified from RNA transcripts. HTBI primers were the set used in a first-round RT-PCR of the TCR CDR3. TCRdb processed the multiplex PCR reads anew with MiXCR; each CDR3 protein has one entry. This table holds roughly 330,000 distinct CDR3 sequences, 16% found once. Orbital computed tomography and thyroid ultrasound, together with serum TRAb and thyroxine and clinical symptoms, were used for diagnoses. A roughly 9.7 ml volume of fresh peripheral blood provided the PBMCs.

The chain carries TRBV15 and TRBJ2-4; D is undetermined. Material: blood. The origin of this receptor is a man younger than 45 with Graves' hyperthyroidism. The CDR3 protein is CATSEENIQYF. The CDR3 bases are TGTGCCACCAGCGAAGAAAACATTCAGTACTTC.